One sample yielded the 30 T cell receptor beta chains listed below, sequenced in a study of cytomegalovirus exposure and HLA in healthy donors. The PCR used 60 Vbeta and 13 Jbeta primers. The data were produced by immunoSEQ multiplex PCR, yet TCRdb's version contains in-frame clones alone and is incomplete. The sample gives around 150,000 clones, about two thirds of which show up once; 2% to 2.5% is in the top ten. The sample consisted of PBMCs. The origin of the receptors is a man aged 40-55 years in good health and CMV-seronegative.

The chain recombines TRBV4-1 with TRBJ2-7, with TRBD2 matching 8 bases. This CDR3 region has 13 residues. With 3 bases clipped from V and 5 bases from J, the junction kept 3 bases outside the gene matches. Germline V gives CDR1 MGHRA, CDR2 YSYEKL. The CDR3 loop reads CASSQLRGDEQYF. DNA of the CDR3: TGCGCCAGCAGCCAGCTGCGGGGGGACGAGCAGTACTTC.

The chain couples TRBV5-1 to TRBJ2-3; 10 bases line up with TRBD2. V gave up 0 bases and J gave up 3 bases; unmatched junction bases: 10. The CDR3 runs 18 residues. From germline, CDR1 is SGHRS and CDR2 YFSETQ. CDR3 protein: CASSLGASGGASTDTQYF. In nucleotides, the CDR3 is TGCGCCAGCAGCTTGGGTGCGAGCGGGGGGGCTAGTACAGATACGCAGTATTTT.

This clone was detected only once. V and J are TRBV10-3 and TRBJ1-1; no firm D call. V lost 5 bases to trimming and J lost 1 base, with 14 bases between them. Germline values: CDR1 ENHRY, CDR2 SYGVKD. The CDR3 has 15 residues. The DNA for the CDR3 is TGTGCCATCAGTTTCTCGGGATGGAGGAACACTGAAGCTTTCTTT. Protein: CAISFSGWRNTEAFF.

The chain has TRBV18 and TRBJ2-1, with 10 bases aligning to TRBD2. This CDR3 is 17 amino acids long. Germline V gene lookup returns CDR1 KGHSH and CDR2 LQKENI. V trimming: 0 bases; J trimming: 0 bases; junction bases outside the gene matches: 2. For the CDR3, the DNA is TGTGCCAGCTCACCACCGCCTAGCGGGAGCTCCTACAATGAGCAGTTCTTC. It encodes CASSPPPSGSSYNEQFF.

The chain recombines TRBV6-5 with TRBJ1-5, with D hard to call. This CDR3 is 13 amino acids long. Trimming left V 6 bases short and J 4 bases short, with 10 bases between. Germline loops: CDR1 MNHEY, CDR2 SVGAGI. Written as DNA, the CDR3 is TGTGCCAGCAGCCCCTTTATTAATCAGCCCCAGCATTTT. Translating gives CASSPFINQPQHF.

This clone occurred a few times. The chain is built from TRBV5-6 and TRBJ2-2, with TRBD2 matching 10 bases. Trimming at V came to 3 bases and at J to 6 bases, leaving 8 bases not matched to a gene. In germline, CDR1 is SGHDT, CDR2 YYEEEE. The CDR3 sequence is 16 residues long. CDR3 loop: CASSSRLAGLPGELFF. The CDR3 nucleotides read TGTGCCAGCAGCTCGAGACTAGCGGGTCTCCCCGGGGAGCTGTTTTTT.

Turning to this clone: A read error may account for a junction end that differs from germline. V is TRBV5-1 and J is TRBJ1-2; D unresolved. The CDR3 has 16 amino acids. Germline loops: CDR1 SGHRS, CDR2 YFSETQ. The CDR3 spells CASSLASVIEAGGYPF. CDR3 bases: TGCGCCAGCAGCTTGGCCTCTGTGATCGAGGCGGGAGGCTACCCCTTC.

The V call is TRBV19, the J call TRBJ1-4; D remains unclear. This CDR3 is 17 amino acids long. The V and J ends lost 6 bases and 7 bases respectively, with 24 bases between them. CDR1 and CDR2 from the germline V gene are LNHDA and SQIVND (reference sequence). The DNA of the CDR3 is TGTGCCAGTAGACGGCCGGGCCTACCCTCGGGAGGTGAAAAACTGTTTTTT. Translated, it gives CASRRPGLPSGGEKLFF.

V usage is TRBV19 and J usage is TRBJ1-2; 9 positions agree with TRBD1. The CDR3 extends over 12 amino acids. The V and J ends lost 7 bases and 7 bases, in that order; junction bases with no gene match: 4. Germline V gene sequence: CDR1 LNHDA, CDR2 SQIVND (reference sequence). CDR3 loop: CASTPDRGGYTF. The CDR3 coding sequence is TGTGCCAGTACACCGGACAGGGGTGGCTACACCTTC.

V gene TRBV19 combines with J gene TRBJ2-5; 9 nucleotides agree with TRBD1. With the DNA end fitting TRBJ2-7 better, the J assignment may be wrong. The V gene's germline CDR1 is LNHDA and CDR2 SQIVND (reference sequence). The CDR3 spans 14 residues. The CDR3 DNA follows: TGTGCCAGTAGTATTGGGACAGGGAGGTACGAGCAGTACTTC. Protein product: CASSIGTGRYEQYF.

CDR3 protein: CASRQQETQYF. The CDR3 DNA sequence: TGTGCCAGCAGACAACAAGAGACCCAGTACTTC. The chain is built from TRBV28 and TRBJ2-5; D gene ambiguous. Trimming removed 6 bases at V and 2 bases at J, with 4 bases between. This CDR3 region has 11 residues. The V gene's germline CDR1 is MDHEN and CDR2 SYDVKM. The full variable domain, its missing parts supplied by reference TRBV28 and TRBJ2-5, is DVKVTQSSRYLVKRTGEKVFLECVQDMDHENMFWYRQDPGLGLRLIYFSYDVKMKEKGDIPEGYSVSREKKERFSLILESASTNQTSMYLCASRQQETQYFGPGTRLLVL.

The rearrangement joins TRBV6-5 to TRBJ2-5, with 7 bases identical to TRBD2. After removal of 1 base from V and 5 bases from J, the junction contained 7 bases not matched to a gene. The CDR3 length is 15 residues. Looked up from germline, CDR1 is MNHEY and CDR2 is SVGAGI. The DNA for the CDR3 is TGTGCCAGCAGTTACTTGCGGGAGAATGGCGAGACCCAGTACTTC. Amino acid sequence: CASSYLRENGETQYF.

V and J are TRBV5-4 and TRBJ2-1, with a weak D call TRBD2 (6 bases). The CDR3 consists of 14 residues. Germline V gene sequence: CDR1 SGHNT, CDR2 YYREEE (reference sequence). V lost 0 bases and J 10 bases, leaving 14 bases between the germline ends. This CDR3 is CASSLDAGLGEQFF. In DNA, the CDR3 is TGTGCCAGCAGCTTGGATGCGGGGCTAGGAGAGCAGTTCTTC. The variable domain in full, with the rest retrieved from reference TRBV5-4 and TRBJ2-1, is ETGVTQSPTHLIKTRGQQVTLRCSSQSGHNTVSWYQQALGQGPQFIFQYYREEENGRGNFPPRFSGLQFPNYSSELNVNALELDDSALYLCASSLDAGLGEQFFGPGTRLTVL.

The rearrangement links TRBV27 to TRBJ2-1; possibly TRBD2 for D (6 bases). Germline loops: CDR1 MNHEY, CDR2 SMNVEV (reference sequence). The V end lost 0 bases, the J end lost 4 bases, and 13 bases lay between the germline ends. The CDR3 consists of 16 residues. The CDR3 reads CASSLSGLARYNEQFF. In DNA, the CDR3 is TGTGCCAGCAGTTTATCGGGGCTAGCGAGATACAATGAGCAGTTCTTC.

This rearrangement joins TRBV6-6 to TRBJ2-2; D is undetermined. This CDR3 has 13 amino acids. V lost 4 bases and J 2 bases, leaving 5 bases between the germline ends. Germline CDR1 reads MNHNY; CDR2 reads SVGAGI (reference sequence). CDR3 residues: CASSSLNTGELFF. DNA for the CDR3: TGTGCCAGCAGTTCCCTTAACACCGGGGAGCTGTTTTTT.

This clone was counted only a few times. The J gene is TRBJ2-7, the V gene TRBV6-6; possible D gene TRBD1, 5 bases. The CDR3 consists of 13 residues. In germline, CDR1 is MNHNY, CDR2 SVGAGI (reference sequence). V dropped 2 bases and J dropped 3 bases, with 8 bases sitting between them. The CDR3 is CASSYGAIYEQYF. Here the CDR3 DNA reads TGTGCCAGCAGTTACGGGGCAATCTACGAGCAGTACTTC.

CDR3 DNA sequence: TGCGCCAGCAGCTGGGGACAGACAGTGAACACTGAAGCTTTCTTT. Residues: CASSWGQTVNTEAFF. The chain has TRBV5-1 and TRBJ1-1; 7 bases line up with TRBD1. Germline CDR1 and CDR2: SGHRS and YFSETQ. This CDR3 has 15 residues. V gave up 3 bases and J gave up 0 bases; unmatched junction bases: 5.

Concerning this clone itself: At one of its ends the junction is not consistent with the germline gene, which may arise from a read error. The gene calls are TRBV13 and TRBJ1-2, with D tentatively TRBD1 (5 bases). The CDR3 consists of 12 residues. Germline-derived CDR1 and CDR2 are PRHDT and FYEKMQ (reference sequence). The CDR3 loop reads CASSLNRRGYPF. Here the CDR3 DNA reads TGTGCCAGCAGCTTAAACAGGCGTGGCTACCCCTTC.

The J gene is TRBJ1-1, the V gene TRBV18; D gene unclear. V shed 0 bases and J shed 1 base, with 9 bases lying between them. The germline gives CDR1 KGHSH, CDR2 LQKENI. The CDR3 is 15 amino acids. The CDR3 reads CASSPPWQENTEAFF. The CDR3 nucleotides read TGTGCCAGCTCACCACCATGGCAGGAGAACACTGAAGCTTTCTTT. The complete variable domain, with remaining parts taken from reference TRBV18 and TRBJ1-1, reads NAGVMQNPRHLVRRRGQEARLRCSPMKGHSHVYWYRQLPEEGLKFMVYLQKENIIDESGMPKERFSAEFPKEGPSILRIQQVVRGDSAAYFCASSPPWQENTEAFFGQGTRLTVV.

The V gene is TRBV30, the J gene TRBJ2-5; D unresolved. The J call may be mistaken, given a closer DNA end match to TRBJ2-7. The CDR3 extends over 11 amino acids. Per the germline V gene, CDR1 is GTSNPN and CDR2 is SVGIG (reference sequence). The CDR3, as DNA: TGTGCCTGGAGCGATTCCTACGAGCAGTACTTC. This gives the protein CAWSDSYEQYF.

The V gene is TRBV2, the J gene TRBJ1-1; the D gene is possibly TRBD1 (5 bases). The CDR3 length is 15 residues. The germline V and J ends were trimmed by 8 bases and 1 base, with 17 bases remaining between them. Per germline, CDR1 SNHLY and CDR2 FYNNEI. The CDR3 region is CASPEKGNGNTEAFF. The CDR3 nucleotides are TGTGCCAGCCCGGAAAAGGGGAACGGGAACACTGAAGCTTTCTTT.

V usage is TRBV4-1 and J usage is TRBJ2-7; 9 bases fit TRBD1. Germline V CDR1 and CDR2: MGHRA, YSYEKL. The V and J ends lost 4 bases and 2 bases, in that order; junction bases with no gene match: 9. This CDR3 has 16 amino acids. CDR3 sequence reads: CASSRLWTGAPYEQYF. DNA for the CDR3: TGCGCCAGCAGCCGGCTATGGACAGGGGCTCCCTACGAGCAGTACTTC.

The V and J genes are TRBV4-1 and TRBJ2-1; 8 bases match TRBD2. The CDR3 is 14 residues long. Germline V CDR1 and CDR2: MGHRA, YSYEKL. The V gene end was trimmed by 1 base and the J gene end by 4 bases; junction bases not matched to a gene: 0. CDR3: CASSQGLAYNEQFF. CDR3 nucleotide sequence: TGCGCCAGCAGCCAAGGACTAGCGTACAATGAGCAGTTCTTC.

The rearrangement links TRBV6-1 to TRBJ2-6; the D gene is possibly TRBD2 (6 bases). CDR3 length: 17 residues. V lost 4 bases, J lost 0 bases, and 13 bases lay in between. The germline CDR1 and CDR2 sequences are MNHNS and SASEGT. Here the CDR3 DNA reads TGTGCCAGCAGTGTCCGGGACTCCGACTCTGGGGCCAACGTCCTGACTTTC. Translation gives CASSVRDSDSGANVLTF.

This rearrangement joins TRBV14 to TRBJ2-5, with a tentative D call TRBD1 (6 bases). CDR3 size: 15 residues. Germline-derived CDR1 and CDR2 are SGHDN and FVKESK. Trimming pared 1 base from V and 2 bases from J, leaving 11 bases between. The CDR3 reads CASSQARTEQETQYF. CDR3 nucleotides: TGTGCCAGCAGCCAAGCACGGACAGAACAAGAGACCCAGTACTTC.

This chain connects TRBV5-6 to TRBJ2-7; 7 bases are a match to TRBD2. CDR1 SGHDT and CDR2 YYEEEE come from the germline V gene. J was trimmed by 2 bases and V by 4 bases; bases with no gene match: 9. The CDR3 loop spans 15 amino acids. CDR3 sequence: CASSPEAGPTYEQYF. The CDR3 coding sequence is TGTGCCAGCAGCCCGGAAGCGGGACCGACCTACGAGCAGTACTTC.

V gene TRBV4-1 combines with J gene TRBJ1-5; D uncertain. The CDR3 runs 14 residues. The germline V gene has CDR1 MGHRA and CDR2 YSYEKL. The V gene lost 1 base and the J gene lost 6 bases, with 10 bases spanning the gap. For the CDR3, the DNA is TGCGCCAGCAGCCAAGGATTTGGGAGTCAGCCCCAGCATTTT. It yields the protein CASSQGFGSQPQHF.

The chain combines TRBV19 with TRBJ2-3, with D maybe TRBD2 (7 bases). The germline CDR1 and CDR2 sequences are LNHDA and SQIVND (reference sequence). Trimming shortened V by 7 bases and J by 4 bases, and 12 bases separated the two germline ends. This CDR3 has 13 amino acids. The CDR3: CASNTGGADTQYF. CDR3 nucleotides: TGTGCCAGTAACACGGGGGGCGCAGATACGCAGTATTTT.

The rearrangement joins TRBV7-2 to TRBJ2-3, with 7 positions matching TRBD2. V trimming: 3 bases; J trimming: 6 bases; junction bases outside the gene matches: 9. The CDR3 consists of 15 residues. CDR1 SGHTA and CDR2 FQGNSA come from the germline V gene. The CDR3 loop is CASSFLGGYPDTQYF. CDR3 DNA: TGTGCCAGCAGCTTCCTGGGAGGGTATCCGGATACGCAGTATTTT.

This clone was seen a handful of times. This chain uses TRBV5-6 with TRBJ1-2; no firm D call. CDR3 length: 13 residues. Looked up from germline, CDR1 is SGHDT and CDR2 is YYEEEE. V lost 2 bases to trimming and J lost 4 bases, with 9 bases between them. As DNA, the CDR3 is TGTGCCAGCAGCTTAAGCGGATTCTATGGCTACACCTTC. This codes for CASSLSGFYGYTF. The whole variable domain, remainder taken from reference TRBV5-6 and TRBJ1-2, is DAGVTQSPTHLIKTRGQQVTLRCSPKSGHDTVSWYQQALGQGPQFIFQYYEEEERQRGNFPDRFSGHQFPNYSSELNVNALLLGDSALYLCASSLSGFYGYTFGSGTRLTVV.